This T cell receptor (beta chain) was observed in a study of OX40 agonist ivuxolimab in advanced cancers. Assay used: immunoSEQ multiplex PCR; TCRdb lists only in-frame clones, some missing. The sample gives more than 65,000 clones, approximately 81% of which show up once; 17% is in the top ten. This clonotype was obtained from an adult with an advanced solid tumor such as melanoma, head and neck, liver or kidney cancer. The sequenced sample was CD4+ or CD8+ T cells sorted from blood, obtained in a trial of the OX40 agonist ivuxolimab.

The CDR3 coding sequence is TGTGCCAGCTCACAAACTTCCGGGACACATAACTATGGCTACACCTTC. Translation: CASSQTSGTHNYGYTF. The chain combines TRBV18 with TRBJ1-2, with D perhaps matching TRBD1 (6 bases). V lost 4 bases and J 1 base, leaving 16 bases between the germline ends. The CDR3 has 16 residues. The germline V gene encodes CDR1 KGHSH and CDR2 LQKENI.